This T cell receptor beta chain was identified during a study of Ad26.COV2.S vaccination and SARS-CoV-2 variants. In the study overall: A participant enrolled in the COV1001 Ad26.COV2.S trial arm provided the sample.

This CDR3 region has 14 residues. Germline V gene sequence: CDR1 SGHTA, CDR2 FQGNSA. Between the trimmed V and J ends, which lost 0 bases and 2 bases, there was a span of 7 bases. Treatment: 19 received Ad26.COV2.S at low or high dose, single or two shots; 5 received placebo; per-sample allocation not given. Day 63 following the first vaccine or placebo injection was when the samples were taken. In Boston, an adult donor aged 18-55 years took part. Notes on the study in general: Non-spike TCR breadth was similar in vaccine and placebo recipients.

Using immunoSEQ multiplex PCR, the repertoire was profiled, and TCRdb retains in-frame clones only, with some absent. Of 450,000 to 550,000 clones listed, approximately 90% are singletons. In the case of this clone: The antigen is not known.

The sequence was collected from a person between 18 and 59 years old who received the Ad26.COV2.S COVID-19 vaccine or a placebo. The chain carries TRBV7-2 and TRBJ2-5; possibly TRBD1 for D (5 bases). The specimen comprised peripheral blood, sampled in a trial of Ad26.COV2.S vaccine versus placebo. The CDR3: CASSLAGLQETQYF. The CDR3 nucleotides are TGTGCCAGCAGCTTAGCGGGGCTACAAGAGACCCAGTACTTC.